The 28 T cell receptor beta chains reported below all come from one sample, sequenced in a study of OX40 agonist ivuxolimab in advanced cancers. Using immunoSEQ multiplex PCR, the repertoire was profiled, and TCRdb retains in-frame clones only, with some absent. The sample has about 140,000 clones, approximately 94% seen once. This sample comprised CD4+ or CD8+ T cells sorted from blood, obtained in a trial of the OX40 agonist ivuxolimab. All receptors derive from an adult with an advanced solid tumor such as melanoma, head and neck, liver or kidney cancer.

The rearrangement uses TRBV7-3 and TRBJ1-1; D is ambiguous. From germline, CDR1 is SGHTA and CDR2 FQGTGA. Trimming removed 0 bases at V and 6 bases at J, with 8 bases between. The CDR3 extends over 13 amino acids. CDR3 nucleotide sequence: TGTGCCAGCAGCTTAACGTACGGGTCTGAAGCTTTCTTT. This gives the protein CASSLTYGSEAFF.

The rearrangement links TRBV15 to TRBJ2-4; D perhaps matches TRBD1 (5 bases). The germline CDR1 and CDR2 sequences are LNHNV and YYDKDF (reference sequence). CDR3 size: 17 residues. With 5 bases removed from V and 4 bases from J, the gap between germline ends came to 21 bases. CDR3 residues: CATSRLSGAARKNIQYF. In DNA, the CDR3 is TGTGCCACCAGCCGACTGAGTGGGGCAGCCAGAAAAAACATTCAGTACTTC.

As DNA, the CDR3 is TGCGCCAGCAGCTTGGCTATGGACGAGCAGTACTTC. Protein sequence: CASSLAMDEQYF. The chain joins TRBV5-1 to TRBJ2-7; the D is unclear. Trimming removed 0 bases at V and 5 bases at J, with 6 bases between. The germline V gene has CDR1 SGHRS and CDR2 YFSETQ. The CDR3 loop spans 12 amino acids. Using reference TRBV5-1 and TRBJ2-7 for the parts outside the CDR3, the full variable domain is KAGVTQTPRYLIKTRGQQVTLSCSPISGHRSVSWYQQTPGQGLQFLFEYFSETQRNKGNFPGRFSGRQFSNSRSEMNVSTLELGDSALYLCASSLAMDEQYFGPGTRLTVT.

On this clone: The junction departs from germline at one end; a sequencing error may be responsible. V is TRBV7-7 and J is TRBJ2-7; TRBD2 is a possible D gene (5 bases). Germline V gene lookup returns CDR1 SSHAT and CDR2 FNYEAQ (reference sequence). This CDR3 is built from 16 residues. CDR3 sequence: CASSLATRWVSYEQYF. As DNA, the CDR3 is TGTGCTAGCAGCTTAGCGACAAGGTGGGTCTCCTACGAGCAGTACTTC.

The chain is built from TRBV18 and TRBJ1-3, with D possibly matching TRBD1 (6 bases). Trimming removed 6 bases from V and 0 bases from J, with 12 bases in between. The V gene's germline CDR1 is KGHSH and CDR2 LQKENI. This CDR3 contains 15 residues. The chain's CDR3 is CASSRDIPSGNTIYF. CDR3 nucleotide sequence: TGTGCCAGCTCCAGGGACATCCCCTCTGGAAACACCATATATTTT. The full variable domain, its missing parts supplied by reference TRBV18 and TRBJ1-3, is NAGVMQNPRHLVRRRGQEARLRCSPMKGHSHVYWYRQLPEEGLKFMVYLQKENIIDESGMPKERFSAEFPKEGPSILRIQQVVRGDSAAYFCASSRDIPSGNTIYFGEGSWLTVV.

The chain carries TRBV5-4 and TRBJ2-2; D is undetermined. There are 14 residues in the CDR3. Germline-derived CDR1 and CDR2 are SGHNT and YYREEE (reference sequence). The V and J ends lost 1 base and 0 bases respectively, with 4 bases between them. CDR3 amino acids: CASSLNANTGELFF. The CDR3 DNA reads as TGTGCCAGCAGCTTGAACGCGAACACCGGGGAGCTGTTTTTT.

In this sample, this clone turned up a few times. The chain has TRBV15 and TRBJ1-5; D uncertain. This CDR3 has 14 amino acids. The V gene's germline CDR1 is LNHNV and CDR2 YYDKDF (reference sequence). Trimming stripped 4 bases from V and 6 bases from J, with 13 bases between. The CDR3 DNA reads TGTGCCACCAGCACTCGAACGACGGGTCAGCCCCAGCATTTT. It is translated as CATSTRTTGQPQHF.

The rearrangement links TRBV7-8 to TRBJ2-7; a weak D match, TRBD2 (7 bases). V lost 7 bases and J 5 bases, leaving 18 bases between the germline ends. CDR1 is SGHVS, CDR2 FQNEAQ, per germline. The CDR3 sequence is 14 residues long. CDR3 in amino acids: CASTQRGGLNEQYF. The CDR3 region has the DNA TGTGCCAGCACCCAGAGGGGGGGGTTGAACGAGCAGTACTTC.

V gene TRBV4-3 combines with J gene TRBJ2-3; D is undetermined. Trimming stripped 0 bases from V and 7 bases from J, with 17 bases between. The CDR3 covers 16 residues. Germline values: CDR1 LGHNA, CDR2 YSLEER. CDR3 loop: CASSQEPGGVGNTQYF. The CDR3 DNA reads TGCGCCAGCAGCCAAGAACCGGGTGGGGTGGGAAATACGCAGTATTTT.

The rearrangement links TRBV7-2 to TRBJ1-2; 8 positions match TRBD1. From germline, CDR1 is SGHTA and CDR2 FQGNSA. The CDR3 spans 12 residues. Trimming cost V 4 bases and J 8 bases; bases outside gene matches: 3. CDR3 residues: CASSSDREGYTF. The CDR3 DNA sequence: TGTGCCAGCAGCTCGGACAGGGAAGGCTACACCTTC. Drawing the rest from reference TRBV7-2 and TRBJ1-2, the complete variable domain is GAGVSQSPSNKVTEKGKDVELRCDPISGHTALYWYRQSLGQGLEFLIYFQGNSAPDKSGLPSDRFSAERTGGSVSTLTIQRTQQEDSAVYLCASSSDREGYTFGSGTRLTVV.

V is TRBV7-2 and J is TRBJ2-7, with D uncertain. The CDR3 contains 13 residues. The germline CDR1 and CDR2 sequences are SGHTA and FQGNSA. Trimming stripped 3 bases from V and 4 bases from J, with 10 bases between. CDR3 nucleotide sequence: TGTGCCAGCAGCTTGGAGTTGGAATACGAGCAGTACTTC. This codes for CASSLELEYEQYF.

The J gene is TRBJ2-5, the V gene TRBV10-3, with TRBD2 matching over 14 bases. The last part of the DNA fits TRBJ2-7 better; the J call may be wrong. Germline V lookup: CDR1 ENHRY, CDR2 SYGVKD. CDR3 length: 15 residues. The CDR3 DNA follows: TGTGCCATCAGTTGGACTAGCGGGAGGTTCTACGAGCAGTACTTC. Encoded protein: CAISWTSGRFYEQYF.

The V gene is TRBV18, the J gene TRBJ2-2; TRBD2 is a possible D gene (6 bases). CDR3 length equals 15 residues. V lost 4 bases to trimming and J lost 1 base, with 10 bases between them. CDR1 and CDR2 (germline): KGHSH, LQKENI. CDR3 amino acids: CASSLDSGNTGELFF. In DNA, the CDR3 is TGTGCCAGCTCACTTGATAGCGGGAACACCGGGGAGCTGTTTTTT. Supplemented by reference TRBV18 and TRBJ2-2, the full variable domain reads NAGVMQNPRHLVRRRGQEARLRCSPMKGHSHVYWYRQLPEEGLKFMVYLQKENIIDESGMPKERFSAEFPKEGPSILRIQQVVRGDSAAYFCASSLDSGNTGELFFGEGSRLTVL.

This clone was seen only once. DNA of the CDR3: TGCGCCAGCAGCGGAGGACTAAATCAAGAGACCCAGTACTTC. As protein: CASSGGLNQETQYF. The chain joins TRBV5-1 to TRBJ2-5; possible D gene TRBD2, 6 bases. CDR1 is SGHRS, CDR2 YFSETQ, per germline. V was pared by 4 bases and J by 2 bases, with 12 bases between. The CDR3 sequence is 14 residues long.

The V and J genes are TRBV16 and TRBJ1-2; no firm D call. The length of the CDR3 is 14 residues. Trimming pared 2 bases from V and 5 bases from J, leaving 12 bases between. Germline V gene data show CDR1 as KGHSY and CDR2 as FQNENV. The CDR3 nucleotides read TGTGCCAGCAGCCAACGCATCGCAGGTTATGGCTACACCTTC. Protein product: CASSQRIAGYGYTF.

The chain is built from TRBV4-1 and TRBJ1-4; D unclear. CDR1 is MGHRA, CDR2 YSYEKL, per germline. This CDR3 region has 14 residues. The ends were cut back, 0 bases at V and 4 bases at J, with 6 bases in the middle. The CDR3 loop is CASSQEGGNEKLFF. CDR3 in DNA: TGCGCCAGCAGCCAAGAAGGCGGTAATGAAAAACTGTTTTTT.

The genes are TRBV6-5 and TRBJ1-1; D perhaps matches TRBD1 (5 bases). The germline gives CDR1 MNHEY, CDR2 SVGAGI. Deletions cut 7 bases from V and 3 bases from J, with 15 bases between. This CDR3 is built from 14 residues. CDR3 residues: CASNGGTPHTEAFF. The CDR3 nucleotides are TGTGCCAGCAACGGGGGGACCCCGCACACTGAAGCTTTCTTT.

This clone was observed once. The genes are TRBV27 and TRBJ2-7, with D possibly called TRBD1 or TRBD2 (5 bases each). CDR1 is MNHEY, CDR2 SMNVEV, per germline (reference sequence). CDR3 length: 14 amino acids. The V end lost 5 bases, the J end lost 1 base, and 12 bases lay between the germline ends. Written as DNA, the CDR3 is TGTGCCAGCAGTGGGGCGGGTAAATCCTACGAGCAGTACTTC. Its protein is CASSGAGKSYEQYF.

This chain links TRBV11-3 with TRBJ2-7; D not resolved. Germline assignment: CDR1 SGHNT and CDR2 YENEEA. This CDR3 region has 17 residues. Trimming removed 2 bases from V and 4 bases from J, with 21 bases in between. CDR3 DNA: TGTGCCAGCAGCTTACACCCCGGGTTGGGCCAAGGATACGAGCAGTACTTC. Protein product: CASSLHPGLGQGYEQYF.

This chain connects TRBV25-1 to TRBJ2-5; D is perhaps TRBD1 (5 bases). The CDR3 has 13 amino acids. Deletions cut 1 base from V and 5 bases from J, with 8 bases between. Germline V gene data show CDR1 as MGHDK and CDR2 as SYGVNS. CDR3 in amino acids: CASSESGRETQYF. CDR3 DNA: TGTGCCAGCAGTGAATCAGGGCGTGAGACCCAGTACTTC.

The rearrangement joins TRBV28 to TRBJ2-5; D possibly corresponds to TRBD2 (7 bases). The CDR3 spans 12 residues. Trimming stripped 10 bases from V and 1 base from J, with 10 bases between. CDR1 and CDR2 (germline): MDHEN, SYDVKM. As DNA, the CDR3 is TGTGCCATGGGGGGGGCCCAAGAGACCCAGTACTTC. It specifies CAMGGAQETQYF.

The chain carries TRBV7-7 and TRBJ2-5, with 7 bases aligning to TRBD2. The CDR3 totals 17 residues. CDR1 and CDR2 (germline): SSHAT, FNYEAQ (reference sequence). V lost 2 bases to trimming and J lost 3 bases; unmatched junction nucleotides: 12. The DNA for the CDR3 is TGTGCCAGCAGCTTATTGCCAGGCGGGGGAGTGAAAGAGACCCAGTACTTC. Its protein product is CASSLLPGGGVKETQYF.

The genes are TRBV5-1 and TRBJ1-1; no reliable D call. Germline V gene sequence: CDR1 SGHRS, CDR2 YFSETQ. V lost 1 base, J lost 1 base, and 8 bases lay in between. This CDR3 region has 14 residues. The CDR3 DNA reads TGCGCCAGCAGCTTGAGTCGTAAGAACACTGAAGCTTTCTTT. Its translation: CASSLSRKNTEAFF. Full variable domain (remainder filled in from reference TRBV5-1 and TRBJ1-1): KAGVTQTPRYLIKTRGQQVTLSCSPISGHRSVSWYQQTPGQGLQFLFEYFSETQRNKGNFPGRFSGRQFSNSRSEMNVSTLELGDSALYLCASSLSRKNTEAFFGQGTRLTVV.

V is TRBV11-2 and J is TRBJ1-1, with 9 bases identical to TRBD1. This CDR3 region has 15 residues. V trimming: 3 bases; J trimming: 0 bases; junction bases outside the gene matches: 2. Germline-derived CDR1 and CDR2 are SGHAT and FQNNGV. CDR3: CASSFYRGLNTEAFF. The CDR3 region has the DNA TGTGCCAGCAGCTTTTACAGGGGGCTGAACACTGAAGCTTTCTTT.

This CDR3 reads CASSERPQSSGYTF. The CDR3 region has the DNA TGTGCCAGCAGTGAACGGCCGCAGTCGAGTGGCTACACCTTC. The chain carries TRBV6-1 and TRBJ1-2; D gene unclear. Germline V CDR1 and CDR2: MNHNS, SASEGT. Trimming removed 2 bases from V and 7 bases from J, with 14 bases in between. The CDR3 totals 14 residues.

The genes are TRBV9 and TRBJ2-1, with D perhaps assigned TRBD1 or TRBD2 (5 bases each). The V gene lost 3 bases and the J gene lost 0 bases, with 10 bases spanning the gap. Germline V CDR1 and CDR2: SGDLS, YYNGEE. This CDR3 contains 15 residues. The CDR3 nucleotides are TGTGCCAGCAGCGGGGGGAGAGGCTCCTACAATGAGCAGTTCTTC. Translating it yields CASSGGRGSYNEQFF.

Remarks on this clone: An end of the junction does not agree with germline; a read error may underlie this. This sequence joins TRBV7-2 and TRBJ1-2; TRBD1 agrees at 7 bases. The CDR3 is 15 residues long. Germline CDR1 reads SGHTA; CDR2 reads FQGNSA. The CDR3 DNA reads TGTGCCAGCAGCCCGAGAGGGGGCGGGCCCGGGAGAGCAAACTTC. Translating gives CASSPRGGGPGRANF.

This clone was detected once. This chain connects TRBV7-7 to TRBJ1-1, with D possibly being TRBD1 (5 bases). The CDR3 runs to 14 residues. Germline V gene sequence: CDR1 SSHAT, CDR2 FNYEAQ (reference sequence). The V gene lost 6 bases and the J gene lost 4 bases, with 15 bases spanning the gap. The CDR3 DNA follows: TGTGCCAGCAGTCGCGGGGCGGGGGGCACTGAAGCTTTCTTT. This codes for CASSRGAGGTEAFF.